This paragraph reports one T cell receptor beta chain. Antigen unknown. iRepertoire HTBI primers and Arm-PCR of CDR3 regions built TCR beta libraries. TCRdb processed the multiplex PCR reads anew with MiXCR; each CDR3 protein has one entry. Of about 660,000 distinct CDR3 sequences listed, around 30% were seen once; the top ten hold around 42%. The data originate from a study of regulatory T cells in long-lasting Graves disease. In the study overall: Persistent Graves' disease meant over 5 years of antithyroid drugs with positive TSH receptor antibodies.

Findings and caveats of the study: Not thyroid tissue but only peripheral blood was studied. The study found persistent patients shared more public clonotypes (fewer than 3,000) than new patients (around 870).

Time point here: persistent/refractory GD, antithyroid drugs over 5 years with positive TRAb. RNA extracted from PBMCs served as the sequencing template. Under American Thyroid Association guidelines, Graves' disease was diagnosed. Material: peripheral blood mononuclear cells (PBMCs), obtained when the disease was refractory, from a patient treated with antithyroid drugs. The origin of this receptor is a female donor with Graves disease.

The CDR3 sequence: CASSGGGTFNEKLFF. In nucleotides, the CDR3 is TGTGCCAGCAGTGGGGGGGGGACTTTTAATGAAAAACTGTTTTTT. The V gene is TRBV28, the J gene TRBJ1-4; D possibly corresponds to TRBD1 (5 bases). This CDR3 has 15 residues. The germline V and J ends were trimmed by 5 bases and 4 bases, with 14 bases remaining between them. CDR1 is MDHEN, CDR2 SYDVKM, per germline.